This TCR beta chain derives from a study of technical replicates of blood from a handful of donors. The assay was immunoSEQ multiplex PCR, and TCRdb's table has in-frame clones only and misses some. The repertoire has about 79,000 clones, 75% to 95% of them found once; the top ten carry 0.39%. J lost 2 bases, V lost 4 bases, and 2 bases had no gene match. This CDR3 comprises 15 residues. In germline, CDR1 is SGHVS, CDR2 FNYEAQ. The specimen was T cells isolated from PBMCs. The rearrangement links TRBV7-6 to TRBJ2-7, with 13 bases fitting TRBD2. The receptor comes from a human donor in good health. Some clones in this sample may be carry-over from other donors' samples. The CDR3 DNA sequence: TGTGCCAGCAGCTCGGGACTAGCGGGGCCCTACGAGCAGTACTTC. Residues: CASSSGLAGPYEQYF.